These T cell receptor beta chains were read from a single sample in a study of cytomegalovirus exposure and HLA in healthy donors. Method: immunoSEQ multiplex PCR; TCRdb's copy keeps in-frame clones and lacks some. The repertoire holds over 150,000 clones, with 84% as singletons. The sample consisted of PBMCs. Source of these receptors: a man younger than 35 in good health and CMV-seronegative. The CDR3 runs from the conserved cysteine through the conserved F or W. D genes are given only for firm matches. Size is stated for part of the rows, as once, few or many counts, or as a class when the clone is expanded.

abundance	v_gene	j_gene	d_gene	CDR3nt	CDR3aa
-	TRBV5-1	TRBJ1-2	TRBD1	TGCGCCAGCAGCTTGTTGACAGGGCAAGGCTACACCTTC	CASSLLTGQGYTF
-	TRBV5-1	TRBJ2-3	TRBD1	TGCGCCAGCAGCTTACGGGACAGGGGGCTAACAGATACGCAGTATTTT	CASSLRDRGLTDTQYF
few	TRBV18	TRBJ1-2	-	TGTGCCAGCTCACCGGCTGAGACAGCCCGCTATGGCTACACCTTC	CASSPAETARYGYTF
-	TRBV29-1	TRBJ1-2	-	TGCAGCGTTGAAAGTTTTCGGGGAGGCTACACCTTC	CSVESFRGGYTF
-	TRBV7-9	TRBJ2-5	TRBD2	TGTGCCAGCAGCCCCGCAGATGGAGCGGGAGGGCCCGGGAGGGAGACCCAGTACTTC	CASSPADGAGGPGRETQYF
-	TRBV10-1	TRBJ2-7	TRBD2	TGCGCCAGCAGTGTGGGGGGGACGCTCTCCTACGAGCAGTACTTC	CASSVGGTLSYEQYF
-	TRBV5-1	TRBJ2-3	-	TGCGCCAGCAGCCGACAGGCAGATACGCAGTATTTT	CASSRQADTQYF
once	TRBV28	TRBJ2-2	TRBD1	TGTGCCAGCAGTGGGACAGGGGATCCCACCGGGGAGCTGTTTTTT	CASSGTGDPTGELFF
-	TRBV7-9	TRBJ2-6	-	TGTGCCAGCAGCCCAGGAGGCGCTGGGGCCAACGTCCTGACTTTC	CASSPGGAGANVLTF
-	TRBV28	TRBJ1-6	TRBD1	TGTGCCAGCACCATGACCGGGACAGCGAATTCACCCCTCCACTTT	CASTMTGTANSPLHF
-	TRBV5-6	TRBJ1-1	TRBD1	TGTGCCAGCAGCTCAATACCGACAGGGCAGGGAGTTCGTGAAGCTTTCTTT	CASSSIPTGQGVREAFF
once	TRBV10-1	TRBJ2-2	-	TGCGCCAGCAGTGTTAGAGGGACCGGGGAGCTGTTTTTT	CASSVRGTGELFF
-	TRBV29-1	TRBJ1-2	TRBD1	TGCAGCGACCGGACAGGGCGGAACTATGGCTACACCTTC	CSDRTGRNYGYTF
-	TRBV20-1	TRBJ1-2	-	TGCAGTGCCCGCGAGTTCTATGGCTACACCTTC	CSAREFYGYTF
-	TRBV18	TRBJ2-5	-	TGTGCCAGCTCACGGGACATACAAGAGACCCAGTACTTC	CASSRDIQETQYF
-	TRBV7-3	TRBJ2-1	-	TGTGCCAGCAGCTTACAGGGAATCAGTGAGCAGTTCTTC	CASSLQGISEQFF
few	TRBV4-3	TRBJ2-1	TRBD1	TGCGCCAGCAGCCAACGGGACAGGGAGGGAAATGAGCAGTTCTTC	CASSQRDREGNEQFF
-	TRBV6-6	TRBJ1-1	TRBD1	TGTGCCAGCAGCCCAGGGGGCCTCAACACTGAAGCTTTCTTT	CASSPGGLNTEAFF
few	TRBV6-5	TRBJ2-2	-	TGTGCCAGCAGTGACAGTCGGGAGCTGTTTTTT	CASSDSRELFF
-	TRBV7-9	TRBJ2-7	-	TGTGCCAGCGCGAATATCGCGGTTTACGAGCAGTACTTC	CASANIAVYEQYF
-	TRBV7-9	TRBJ2-1	TRBD1	TGTGCCAGCAGCTTTTCCCCGGGACAGGGGGCTAATGAGCAGTTCTTC	CASSFSPGQGANEQFF
-	TRBV19	TRBJ1-5	-	TGTGCCAGTAGTATAAGGGTGAGGGTCTTGTTAAGCAATCAGCCCCAGCATTTT	CASSIRVRVLLSNQPQHF
-	TRBV4-3	TRBJ2-7	TRBD2	TGCGCCAGCAGCCAACTAGCGGGAGTCCCAACCTACGAGCAGTACTTC	CASSQLAGVPTYEQYF
-	TRBV29-1	TRBJ1-1	TRBD1	TGCAGTTGTGACAGGGGGAACACTGAAGCTTTCTTT	CSCDRGNTEAFF
-	TRBV7-3	TRBJ2-7	-	TGTGCCAGCAGCCCTCGGCCTTTTGGGCAGCAGGTCTCCTACGAGCAGTACTTC	CASSPRPFGQQVSYEQYF
-	TRBV25-1	TRBJ1-6	-	TGTGCCAGCAGTGAAATATTGGAGGGGTTCAATTCACCCCTCCACTTT	CASSEILEGFNSPLHF
-	TRBV7-8	TRBJ1-1	-	TGTGCCAGCAGCTTGTCAGGGGTTCTTGACACTGAAGCTTTCTTT	CASSLSGVLDTEAFF
-	TRBV7-9	TRBJ1-1	-	TGTTCCAGCACCGCTCCGGGAATGAACACTGAAGCTTTCTTT	CSSTAPGMNTEAFF
once	TRBV28	TRBJ2-7	-	TGTGCCGGGGGCCGAGGTGGGTACGAGCAGTACTTC	CAGGRGGYEQYF
-	TRBV18	TRBJ2-1	TRBD2	TGTGCCAGCTCACCAACGGGACTAGCGGGAGCGTGGAATGAGCAGTTCTTC	CASSPTGLAGAWNEQFF
once	TRBV5-1	TRBJ1-1	-	TGCGCCAGCAGCTTCCGCTCCGGGGGAAACACTGAAGCTTTCTTT	CASSFRSGGNTEAFF
-	TRBV28	TRBJ1-3	TRBD1	TGTGCCAGCAGAACCGGGACAGGGAGGAACACCATATATTTT	CASRTGTGRNTIYF
-	TRBV5-8	TRBJ2-1	-	TGTGCCAGCAGCTTGCAGGCTAGCCCATACAATGAGCAGTTCTTC	CASSLQASPYNEQFF
few	TRBV6-5	TRBJ2-7	TRBD1	TGTGCCAGCAGCCAGGGGGTTCGCTACGAGCAGTACTTC	CASSQGVRYEQYF